Shown below are 32 T cell receptor beta chains from a single sample sequenced in a study of blood T cell repertoires in COVID-19. This table comes from immunoSEQ multiplex PCR, and its TCRdb copy is limited to in-frame clones, with some not included. The data show about 230,000 clones, approximately 80% seen once. The specimen sequenced was PBMCs or T cells enriched from blood (not recorded which). Source of these receptors: a man in his sixties who had recovered from COVID-19.

This chain uses TRBV15 with TRBJ1-5; no reliable D call. Germline V gives CDR1 LNHNV, CDR2 YYDKDF (reference sequence). The ends were cut back, 0 bases at V and 1 base at J, with 4 bases in the middle. The CDR3 runs 14 residues. The CDR3 here is CATSREASNQPQHF. The CDR3 DNA reads as TGTGCCACCAGCAGAGAAGCCAGCAATCAGCCCCAGCATTTT. The full variable domain, its missing parts supplied by reference TRBV15 and TRBJ1-5, is DAMVIQNPRYQVTQFGKPVTLSCSQTLNHNVMYWYQQKSSQAPKLLFHYYDKDFNNEADTPDNFQSRRPNTSFCFLDIRSPGLGDTAMYLCATSREASNQPQHFGDGTRLSIL.

The chain uses TRBV3-1 (or the pseudogene TRBV3-2) and TRBJ2-1; D possibly corresponds to TRBD2 (5 bases). V was clipped by 0 bases and J by 5 bases, with 5 bases between them. The CDR3 runs 13 residues. CDR1 LGHDT and CDR2 YNNKEL come from the germline V gene (reference sequence). The CDR3 here is CASSQDGNNEQFF. The CDR3 DNA follows: TGTGCCAGCAGCCAAGACGGGAACAATGAGCAGTTCTTC.

The chain recombines TRBV15 with TRBJ2-3; 7 nucleotides align to TRBD2. Losses at the gene ends were 0 bases for V and 4 bases for J; bases not matched to a gene: 7. The CDR3 is 16 amino acids. Germline CDR1 is LNHNV and CDR2 is YYDKDF (reference sequence). In DNA form, the CDR3 reads TGTGCCACCAGCAGAGAGATCGGACTAGGGCCAGATACGCAGTATTTT. Amino acid sequence: CATSREIGLGPDTQYF.

On this clone: The same CDR3 also results from other DNA sequences found in this sample. The V gene is TRBV4-3, the J gene TRBJ1-4; the D gene is possibly TRBD1 (6 bases). The V gene lost 0 bases and the J gene lost 8 bases, with 7 bases spanning the gap. The CDR3 is 13 amino acids. The V gene's germline CDR1 is LGHNA and CDR2 YSLEER. The CDR3 DNA reads TGCGCCAGCAGCCAAGATACAGGGGAAAAACTGTTTTTT. Translation gives CASSQDTGEKLFF.

V and J are TRBV7-6 and TRBJ1-1; D uncertain. There are 16 residues in the CDR3. Trimming shortened V by 2 bases and J by 1 base, and 14 bases separated the two germline ends. Germline lookup yields CDR1 SGHVS and CDR2 FNYEAQ. The CDR3: CASSLKEAFGNTEAFF. The CDR3 bases are TGTGCCAGCAGCTTAAAAGAGGCCTTTGGGAACACTGAAGCTTTCTTT.

The CDR3 reads CASSLMAGLDYGYTF. CDR3 sequence (DNA): TGTGCCAGCAGCTTAATGGCAGGGTTAGACTATGGCTACACCTTC. The chain links TRBV7-3 to TRBJ1-2; weak D call: TRBD1 (5 bases). The CDR3 loop spans 15 amino acids. V was pared by 1 base and J by 3 bases, with 12 bases between. Looked up from germline, CDR1 is SGHTA and CDR2 is FQGTGA.

The V call is TRBV12-3 or TRBV12-4, the J call TRBJ2-5; TRBD1 is a possible D gene (6 bases). The CDR3 extends over 13 amino acids. V was pared by 7 bases and J by 7 bases, with 16 bases between. CDR3 protein: CASTPGQSGTQYF. In DNA, the CDR3 is TGTGCCAGCACCCCAGGACAGTCGGGGACCCAGTACTTC.

The V call is TRBV19, the J call TRBJ1-1; D remains unclear. Between the trimmed V and J ends, which lost 1 base and 2 bases, there was a span of 5 bases. The germline gives CDR1 LNHDA, CDR2 SQIVND (reference sequence). This CDR3 is 13 amino acids long. CDR3 loop: CASSIVANTEAFF. The CDR3 nucleotides read TGTGCCAGTAGTATAGTGGCTAACACTGAAGCTTTCTTT.

This rearrangement joins TRBV3-1 (or the pseudogene TRBV3-2) to TRBJ1-6; D gene uncertain. Germline CDR1 and CDR2: LGHDT and YNNKEL (reference sequence). CDR3 length: 13 residues. V was shortened by 2 bases and J by 14 bases, with 13 bases between the two germline ends. The CDR3 nucleotides read TGTGCCAGCAGCCAACAACGAACCGGTTCCCTCCACTTT. The encoded protein is CASSQQRTGSLHF.

Details on this clone: The identical CDR3 is also encoded by other nucleotide sequences in the sample. This sequence joins TRBV19 and TRBJ1-1; the D gene is possibly TRBD1 (5 bases). The V end lost 9 bases, the J end lost 1 base, and 9 bases lay between the germline ends. The CDR3 covers 12 residues. Looked up from germline, CDR1 is LNHDA and CDR2 is SQIVND (reference sequence). The chain's CDR3 is CASRDRNTEAFF. The CDR3 region has the DNA TGTGCCAGCAGGGATCGGAACACTGAAGCTTTCTTT.

The chain couples TRBV25-1 to TRBJ2-5; perhaps TRBD1 as D (5 bases). The V gene's germline CDR1 is MGHDK and CDR2 SYGVNS. The CDR3 contains 14 residues. Trimming removed 0 bases at V and 6 bases at J, with 11 bases between. The CDR3 loop reads CASSEYLGAKTQYF. In DNA, the CDR3 is TGTGCCAGCAGTGAATATTTAGGGGCAAAGACCCAGTACTTC.

V and J are TRBV5-4 and TRBJ2-1, with 8 bases that match TRBD1. This CDR3 has 15 amino acids. Germline V gives CDR1 SGHNT, CDR2 YYREEE (reference sequence). V lost 0 bases and J lost 6; bases outside the gene matches: 5. The CDR3 sequence is CASSLEGDRGNEQFF. CDR3 DNA sequence: TGTGCCAGCAGCTTGGAGGGAGACAGGGGCAATGAGCAGTTCTTC.

The CDR3 region has the DNA TGCGCCAGCAGCATCGACAGGGGGAGTTCACCCCTCCACTTT. Translation gives CASSIDRGSSPLHF. V gene TRBV5-1 combines with J gene TRBJ1-6, with TRBD1 matching 9 bases. This CDR3 comprises 14 residues. Germline V CDR1 and CDR2: SGHRS, YFSETQ. V was pared by 4 bases and J by 9 bases, with 5 bases of the junction left unmatched.

V usage is TRBV7-6 and J usage is TRBJ2-1; D is possibly TRBD1 (6 bases). Trimming cost V 2 bases and J 7 bases, with 30 bases left between them. Germline CDR1 and CDR2: SGHVS and FNYEAQ. This CDR3 has 20 amino acids. The CDR3 DNA sequence: TGTGCCAGCAGCTTACAGCAAGGAGGCGTTGGGACACACCACGAAAATGAGCAGTTCTTC. Protein sequence: CASSLQQGGVGTHHENEQFF.

V usage is TRBV2 and J usage is TRBJ2-3; 8 nucleotides match TRBD2. The CDR3 length is 15 residues. Germline CDR1 SNHLY, CDR2 FYNNEI. J lost 4 bases, V lost 4 bases, and 7 bases had no gene match. CDR3 DNA sequence: TGTGCCAGCAGTGTAATTAGCGGGGCCCCAGATACGCAGTATTTT. It codes for CASSVISGAPDTQYF.

V is TRBV5-1 and J is TRBJ2-5; weak D call: TRBD2 (5 bases). This CDR3 spans 15 amino acids. Germline CDR1 and CDR2: SGHRS and YFSETQ. Between the trimmed V and J ends, which lost 3 bases and 5 bases, there was a span of 17 bases. CDR3 sequence: CASSYNQLVSETQYF. The CDR3 DNA reads as TGCGCCAGCAGCTACAATCAACTAGTTTCGGAGACCCAGTACTTC.

This sequence joins TRBV2 and TRBJ1-5; TRBD1 agrees at 8 bases. With V trimmed by 5 bases and J by 0 bases, 6 bases remained unmatched. CDR1 SNHLY and CDR2 FYNNEI come from the germline V gene. This CDR3 contains 16 residues. CDR3 region: CASSWTGSYSNQPQHF. The CDR3 DNA follows: TGTGCCAGCAGTTGGACAGGGTCATATAGCAATCAGCCCCAGCATTTT. The variable domain in full, completed from reference TRBV2 and TRBJ1-5, reads EPEVTQTPSHQVTQMGQEVILRCVPISNHLYFYWYRQILGQKVEFLVSFYNNEISEKSEIFDDQFSVERPDGSNFTLKIRSTKLEDSAMYFCASSWTGSYSNQPQHFGDGTRLSIL.

This chain connects TRBV4-3 to TRBJ1-3, with 10 bases aligning to TRBD1. V shed 0 bases, J shed 4 bases, and the junction held 9 bases outside the gene matches. The CDR3 loop spans 18 amino acids. CDR1 is LGHNA and CDR2 is YSLEER in the germline V gene. DNA of the CDR3: TGCGCCAGCAGCCAAGACCTGGTAGGACAGGGGGTCGGAAACACCATATATTTT. Its protein is CASSQDLVGQGVGNTIYF.

This chain connects TRBV6-2 or TRBV6-3 to TRBJ2-5, with D perhaps TRBD2 (5 bases). The CDR3 has 15 amino acids. Deletions cut 2 bases from V and 1 base from J, with 11 bases between. Germline CDR1 and CDR2: MNHEY and SVGEGT. The CDR3 sequence: CASSYLGMLQETQYF. The CDR3 DNA reads TGTGCCAGCAGTTACCTCGGGATGCTCCAAGAGACCCAGTACTTC.

The chain uses TRBV29-1 and TRBJ1-1, with 9 bases matching TRBD1. J lost 6 bases, V lost 7 bases, and 3 bases had no gene match. This CDR3 is 11 amino acids long. Germline CDR1 SQVTM, CDR2 ANQGSEA. The CDR3 loop is CSGGQGPEAFF. The DNA of the CDR3 is TGCAGCGGGGGACAGGGACCTGAAGCTTTCTTT.

This chain links TRBV5-1 with TRBJ1-1; 9 nucleotides line up with TRBD1. The V gene's germline CDR1 is SGHRS and CDR2 YFSETQ. Germline trimming cut 4 bases from V and 8 bases from J; bases unmatched to any gene: 9. CDR3 length: 14 amino acids. The CDR3 region is CASSRSGTGREAFF. The CDR3 coding sequence is TGCGCCAGCAGCCGCTCCGGGACAGGGAGGGAAGCTTTCTTT. Based on the CDR3 plus reference TRBV5-1 and TRBJ1-1, the full variable domain is KAGVTQTPRYLIKTRGQQVTLSCSPISGHRSVSWYQQTPGQGLQFLFEYFSETQRNKGNFPGRFSGRQFSNSRSEMNVSTLELGDSALYLCASSRSGTGREAFFGQGTRLTVV.

This chain links TRBV7-9 with TRBJ2-1, with 8 bases that match TRBD1. Germline CDR1 is SEHNR and CDR2 is FQNEAQ (reference sequence). CDR3 size: 15 residues. Trimming took 2 bases from V and 5 from J; bases not matched to a gene: 5. The CDR3 DNA is TGTGCCAGCAGCTTACTACGGGACAGGCACAATGAGCAGTTCTTC. Its protein is CASSLLRDRHNEQFF.

This clone was recorded only once. The genes are TRBV7-9 and TRBJ2-1; D possibly corresponds to TRBD1 (6 bases). This CDR3 contains 13 residues. V dropped 4 bases and J dropped 6 bases, with 10 bases sitting between them. The V gene's germline CDR1 is SEHNR and CDR2 FQNEAQ (reference sequence). CDR3 in amino acids: CASSSTGRNEQFF. The CDR3 nucleotides are TGTGCCAGCAGCTCCACAGGGCGCAATGAGCAGTTCTTC. The whole variable domain, filled in from reference TRBV7-9 and TRBJ2-1, reads DTGVSQNPRHKITKRGQNVTFRCDPISEHNRLYWYRQTLGQGPEFLTYFQNEAQLEKSRLLSDRFSAERPKGSFSTLEIQRTEQGDSAMYLCASSSTGRNEQFFGPGTRLTVL.

The gene calls are TRBV24-1 and TRBJ2-1, with D possibly TRBD2 on 6 matching bases. Germline V gene data show CDR1 as KGHDR and CDR2 as SFDVKD. The CDR3 sequence is 13 residues long. V was clipped by 0 bases and J by 11 bases, with 10 bases between them. The CDR3 reads CATSDLPGDKQFF. CDR3 sequence (DNA): TGTGCCACCAGTGATTTGCCGGGGGATAAGCAGTTCTTC.

This clone was observed a single time. The V gene is TRBV6-5, the J gene TRBJ2-7; 7 positions agree with TRBD1. Germline trimming cut 0 bases from V and 4 bases from J; bases unmatched to any gene: 9. CDR3 size: 16 residues. Germline values: CDR1 MNHEY, CDR2 SVGAGI. The CDR3 DNA reads TGTGCCAGCAGTTACTCGATGGGGACAGCACCTTACGAGCAGTACTTC. It specifies CASSYSMGTAPYEQYF.

This chain connects TRBV5-6 to TRBJ2-2; D gene uncertain. The CDR3 sequence is 15 residues long. Germline-derived CDR1 and CDR2 are SGHDT and YYEEEE. The V and J ends lost 0 bases and 0 bases respectively, with 6 bases between them. The CDR3 DNA reads TGTGCCAGCAGCTTGGGCAGTGCGAACACCGGGGAGCTGTTTTTT. The encoded protein is CASSLGSANTGELFF.

The chain combines TRBV4-2 with TRBJ2-1, with 8 bases identical to TRBD2. CDR1 is LGHNA, CDR2 YNFKEQ, per germline. Trimming cost V 1 base and J 3 bases; bases outside gene matches: 20. The CDR3 spans 21 residues. In nucleotides, the CDR3 is TGTGCCAGCAGCCAAGTCCAATCCGGGAGGGGAGGGGTCGGTTTCTACAATGAGCAGTTCTTC. Translation gives CASSQVQSGRGGVGFYNEQFF.

The J gene is TRBJ1-1, the V gene TRBV7-2, with D unresolved. Deletions cut 4 bases from V and 1 base from J, with 10 bases between. The germline V gene encodes CDR1 SGHTA and CDR2 FQGNSA. The CDR3 is made up of 14 amino acids. Here the CDR3 reads CASSYATENTEAFF. CDR3 DNA sequence: TGTGCCAGCAGCTATGCCACAGAGAACACTGAAGCTTTCTTT.

The rearrangement links TRBV11-2 to TRBJ1-2; 7 positions match TRBD1. Germline CDR1 SGHAT, CDR2 FQNNGV. The CDR3 consists of 14 residues. V lost 5 bases, J lost 2 bases, and 5 bases stayed unmatched. CDR3 in amino acids: CASSEFRGNYGYTF. The CDR3 DNA reads TGTGCCAGCAGCGAATTCAGGGGGAACTATGGCTACACCTTC.

The count of this clone is one. V gene TRBV11-1 combines with J gene TRBJ2-7; TRBD2 agrees at 7 bases. This CDR3 contains 16 residues. V dropped 6 bases and J dropped 0; count of bases not matched to a gene: 11. The V gene's germline CDR1 is SGHAT and CDR2 FQDESV (reference sequence). CDR3 sequence (DNA): TGTGCCAGCAGGCCGAGCGGGGCAATTCCCTCCTACGAGCAGTACTTC. Residues: CASRPSGAIPSYEQYF.

V gene TRBV30 combines with J gene TRBJ2-5, with D maybe TRBD1 (6 bases). The CDR3 extends over 14 amino acids. From germline, CDR1 is GTSNPN and CDR2 SVGIG (reference sequence). V lost 4 bases, J lost 4 bases, and 16 bases lay in between. This CDR3 reads CAWILQGEGETQYF. The CDR3 coding sequence is TGTGCCTGGATTCTACAGGGAGAAGGAGAGACCCAGTACTTC. The variable domain in full, completed from reference TRBV30 and TRBJ2-5, reads SQTIHQWPATLVQPVGSPLSLECTVEGTSNPNLYWYRQAAGRGLQLLFYSVGIGQISSEVPQNLSASRPQDRQFILSSKKLLLSDSGFYLCAWILQGEGETQYFGPGTRLLVL.

The rearrangement links TRBV18 to TRBJ2-3, with TRBD1 as a possible D gene (6 bases). This CDR3 is 14 amino acids long. Germline V gene sequence: CDR1 KGHSH, CDR2 LQKENI. The V gene lost 5 bases and the J gene lost 3 bases, with 12 bases spanning the gap. The CDR3 bases are TGTGCCAGCTCATCTACCCAGGGGACAGATACGCAGTATTTT. It encodes CASSSTQGTDTQYF.